One sample yielded the 26 T cell receptor beta chains listed below, sequenced in a study of blood T cell repertoires in COVID-19 (dated by TCRdb to about 2020). Receptor libraries were prepared by the immunoSEQ multiplex PCR assay. TCRdb stores this immuneACCESS table with in-frame sequences only. Part of the clones is absent; in the studies checked, under half of the shortfall reflects unresolved V genes, and no reason is known for the rest. The sample includes approximately 200,000 clones, with roughly nine tenths observed a single time. The ten largest clones add up to 2.5% to 3.5% of the sample. Sequencing was performed on peripheral blood. The receptors derive from a woman aged 25-40 years with active or convalescent COVID-19.

The chain recombines TRBV5-1 with TRBJ2-7; TRBD1 is a possible D gene (5 bases). Germline V lookup: CDR1 SGHRS, CDR2 YFSETQ. V was pared by 5 bases and J by 0 bases, with 21 bases between. This CDR3 contains 17 residues. The CDR3 loop is CASSRNVRVASSYEQYF. The DNA for the CDR3 is TGCGCCAGCAGTCGTAACGTCAGGGTTGCGAGCTCCTACGAGCAGTACTTC.

The V call is TRBV7-9, the J call TRBJ1-2, with D unclear. Germline lookup yields CDR1 SEHNR and CDR2 FQNEAQ (reference sequence). The CDR3 sequence is 15 residues long. Trimming cost V 5 bases and J 3 bases, with 16 bases left between them. The DNA of the CDR3 is TGTGCCAGCAGCCCAGCAGCTAGTGGTTACTATGGCTACACCTTC. It specifies CASSPAASGYYGYTF.

This clone was recorded a few times. The chain is built from TRBV2 and TRBJ1-2, with 7 bases that match TRBD1. Germline V gene lookup returns CDR1 SNHLY and CDR2 FYNNEI. CDR3 size: 13 residues. V shed 6 bases and J 6 bases; nucleotides not matched to a gene: 7. Here the CDR3 DNA reads TGTGCCAGCAGGGGACAGCCCTCGGATGGCTACACCTTC. It translates to CASRGQPSDGYTF.

The chain uses TRBV28 and TRBJ1-6; TRBD1 matches 7 bases. CDR1 MDHEN and CDR2 SYDVKM come from the germline V gene. After removal of 11 bases from V and 10 bases from J, the junction contained 14 bases not matched to a gene. The CDR3 covers 14 residues. CDR3 sequence (DNA): TGTGCCGCCCAGAGGGACAGAAATGAATCACCCCTCCACTTT. This translates into CAAQRDRNESPLHF.

This chain uses TRBV5-1 with TRBJ1-2; TRBD1 matches 12 bases. Germline loops: CDR1 SGHRS, CDR2 YFSETQ. This CDR3 is built from 15 residues. V gave up 3 bases and J gave up 3 bases; unmatched junction bases: 3. The CDR3 sequence: CASSWGQGADYGYTF. The CDR3 DNA reads as TGCGCCAGCAGCTGGGGACAGGGGGCGGACTATGGCTACACCTTC.

CDR3 coding DNA: TGCGCCAGCAGCTTGATAGCGCAAGAGACCCAGTACTTC. This encodes CASSLIAQETQYF. This chain links TRBV5-1 with TRBJ2-5, with D possibly being TRBD2 (5 bases). Germline V gene sequence: CDR1 SGHRS, CDR2 YFSETQ. V was cut by 1 base and J by 2 bases, with 6 bases left in between. The CDR3 runs 13 residues.

The sample holds a few counts of this clone. The V and J genes are TRBV11-3 and TRBJ1-1, with a tentative D call TRBD1 (5 bases). There are 14 residues in the CDR3. Germline V gene data show CDR1 as SGHNT and CDR2 as YENEEA. V was cut by 3 bases and J by 1 base, with 9 bases left in between. CDR3 in amino acids: CASSFNTGNTEAFF. The CDR3 coding sequence is TGTGCCAGCAGCTTCAATACAGGGAACACTGAAGCTTTCTTT.

The chain is built from TRBV5-4 and TRBJ2-4, with D maybe TRBD2 (5 bases). The CDR3 contains 17 residues. In germline, CDR1 is SGHNT, CDR2 YYREEE (reference sequence). Trimming stripped 0 bases from V and 0 bases from J, with 13 bases between. Written as DNA, the CDR3 is TGTGCCAGCAGCTTGGGAGCGGAAACCCTAGCCAAAAACATTCAGTACTTC. It yields the protein CASSLGAETLAKNIQYF. The complete variable domain, with remaining parts taken from reference TRBV5-4 and TRBJ2-4, reads ETGVTQSPTHLIKTRGQQVTLRCSSQSGHNTVSWYQQALGQGPQFIFQYYREEENGRGNFPPRFSGLQFPNYSSELNVNALELDDSALYLCASSLGAETLAKNIQYFGAGTRLSVL.

This clone has a handful of counts. V gene TRBV19 combines with J gene TRBJ2-5, with D unclear. CDR1 LNHDA and CDR2 SQIVND come from the germline V gene (reference sequence). The CDR3 runs 11 residues. The V gene lost 4 bases and the J gene lost 5 bases, with 5 bases spanning the gap. CDR3 nucleotide sequence: TGTGCCAGTAGTAATATGGAGACCCAGTACTTC. Its translation: CASSNMETQYF. The whole variable domain, filled in from reference TRBV19 and TRBJ2-5, reads DGGITQSPKYLFRKEGQNVTLSCEQNLNHDAMYWYRQDPGQGLRLIYYSQIVNDFQKGDIAEGYSVSREKKESFPLTVTSAQKNPTAFYLCASSNMETQYFGPGTRLLVL.

The chain carries TRBV20-1 and TRBJ2-7, with 7 bases lining up with TRBD1. CDR1 is DFQATT and CDR2 is SNEGSKA in the germline V gene (reference sequence). This CDR3 contains 14 residues. Trimming took 3 bases from V and 2 from J; bases not matched to a gene: 7. Here the CDR3 reads CSASRGQFPYEQYF. The CDR3 nucleotides are TGCAGTGCTAGTAGGGGACAGTTCCCCTACGAGCAGTACTTC.

The genes are TRBV28 and TRBJ2-3, with 8 nucleotides matching TRBD2. The CDR3 has 15 residues. Per the germline V gene, CDR1 is MDHEN and CDR2 is SYDVKM. V lost 2 bases and J lost 5; bases outside the gene matches: 6. CDR3 loop: CASSLGGLAGDTQYF. CDR3 DNA: TGTGCCAGCAGTTTAGGAGGTCTAGCGGGAGATACGCAGTATTTT.

This sequence joins TRBV6-5 and TRBJ2-1; the match to TRBD2 covers 12 bases. The length of the CDR3 is 15 residues. The V gene end was trimmed by 5 bases and the J gene end by 7 bases; junction bases not matched to a gene: 6. Germline CDR1 MNHEY, CDR2 SVGAGI. CDR3 sequence: CASSPTSGRRNEQFF. CDR3 nucleotide sequence: TGTGCCAGCAGTCCAACTAGCGGGAGGCGGAATGAGCAGTTCTTC.

This rearrangement joins TRBV2 to TRBJ2-1; D might be TRBD2 (6 bases). CDR1 is SNHLY and CDR2 is FYNNEI in the germline V gene. The CDR3 covers 12 residues. Trimming stripped 0 bases from V and 14 bases from J, with 11 bases between. CDR3 coding DNA: TGTGCCAGCAGTGAAGCGCGACGGGAGAAGTTCTTC. The encoded protein is CASSEARREKFF. Drawing the rest from reference TRBV2 and TRBJ2-1, the complete variable domain is EPEVTQTPSHQVTQMGQEVILRCVPISNHLYFYWYRQILGQKVEFLVSFYNNEISEKSEIFDDQFSVERPDGSNFTLKIRSTKLEDSAMYFCASSEARREKFFGPGTRLTVL.

This sequence joins TRBV29-1 and TRBJ1-2, with 8 bases identical to TRBD1. This CDR3 spans 12 amino acids. The V and J ends lost 6 bases and 10 bases, in that order; junction bases with no gene match: 10. Germline CDR1 and CDR2: SQVTM and ANQGSEA. Here the CDR3 DNA reads TGCAGCGTCCTCGACAGGGGTGACGACTACACCTTC. This gives the protein CSVLDRGDDYTF.

The chain employs TRBV7-9 and TRBJ1-2; D not certain. The V gene lost 1 base and the J gene lost 8 bases, with 14 bases spanning the gap. Germline lookup yields CDR1 SEHNR and CDR2 FQNEAQ (reference sequence). The CDR3 runs 14 residues. The chain's CDR3 is CASSLEGGMGGYTF. Written as DNA, the CDR3 is TGTGCCAGCAGCTTAGAAGGAGGGATGGGAGGCTACACCTTC.

This clone was picked up one time. The chain is built from TRBV27 and TRBJ1-1; 9 bases map to TRBD1. CDR3 length: 16 amino acids. The junction had 3 bases not matched to a gene; V was cut back by 1 base and J by 0 bases. CDR1 is MNHEY and CDR2 is SMNVEV in the germline V gene (reference sequence). The CDR3 DNA sequence: TGTGCCAGCAGTTTATATGGACAGGGGATGAACACTGAAGCTTTCTTT. Translating it yields CASSLYGQGMNTEAFF.

The V gene is TRBV6-5, the J gene TRBJ2-1; 8 bases fit TRBD2. Trimming took 6 bases from V and 9 from J; bases not matched to a gene: 1. This CDR3 spans 11 amino acids. The germline gives CDR1 MNHEY, CDR2 SVGAGI. The CDR3: CASSRGGEQFF. The CDR3 bases are TGTGCCAGCAGCCGGGGGGGTGAGCAGTTCTTC.

CDR3 DNA sequence: TGCACCCCGCTAGAGAACACTGAAGCTTTCTTT. Its protein product is CTPLENTEAFF. The V call is TRBV20-1, the J call TRBJ1-1; D uncertain. Germline V CDR1 and CDR2: DFQATT, SNEGSKA (reference sequence). The CDR3 has 11 amino acids.

The chain employs TRBV10-2 and TRBJ1-2; D might be TRBD1 (6 bases). This CDR3 region has 12 residues. Deletions cut 6 bases from V and 4 bases from J, with 9 bases between. In germline, CDR1 is WSHSY, CDR2 SAAADI. CDR3 sequence: CASRKDSYGYTF. The CDR3 DNA follows: TGCGCCAGCAGAAAGGACAGCTATGGCTACACCTTC.

The chain couples TRBV5-8 to TRBJ1-2; the D gene is possibly TRBD1 (5 bases). The CDR3 is made up of 13 amino acids. The germline CDR1 and CDR2 sequences are SGHTS and YDEGEE. V lost 2 bases and J lost 4, with 9 bases in between. CDR3 sequence: CASSFDSFYGYTF. The CDR3, as DNA: TGTGCCAGCAGCTTCGACAGCTTCTATGGCTACACCTTC.

The CDR3: CAWRTEPNTEAFF. In DNA, the CDR3 is TGTGCCTGGAGGACAGAACCGAACACTGAAGCTTTCTTT. The chain couples TRBV30 to TRBJ1-1, with D tentatively TRBD1 (5 bases). Germline CDR1 reads GTSNPN; CDR2 reads SVGIG (reference sequence). Trimming left V 3 bases short and J 1 base short, with 9 bases between. There are 13 residues in the CDR3.

The chain couples TRBV11-2 to TRBJ2-1; no reliable D call. The CDR3 spans 17 residues. The ends were cut back, 4 bases at V and 0 bases at J, with 16 bases in the middle. Per the germline V gene, CDR1 is SGHAT and CDR2 is FQNNGV. The CDR3 loop reads CASSSNSDFTSYNEQFF. CDR3 bases: TGTGCCAGCAGCTCAAACTCCGACTTTACCTCCTACAATGAGCAGTTCTTC. The variable domain in full, completed from reference TRBV11-2 and TRBJ2-1, reads EAGVAQSPRYKIIEKRQSVAFWCNPISGHATLYWYQQILGQGPKLLIQFQNNGVVDDSQLPKDRFSAERLKGVDSTLKIQPAKLEDSAVYLCASSSNSDFTSYNEQFFGPGTRLTVL.

Written as DNA, the CDR3 is TGTGCCAGCAGTCCGGGACAGTGGAACACTGAAGCTTTCTTT. It is translated as CASSPGQWNTEAFF. The rearrangement uses TRBV28 and TRBJ1-1, with 7 bases identical to TRBD1. J was trimmed by 1 base and V by 5 bases; bases with no gene match: 4. The CDR3 runs 14 residues. CDR1 and CDR2 (germline): MDHEN, SYDVKM.

This chain joins TRBV4-1 and TRBJ2-1; TRBD2 aligns across 14 bases. After removal of 6 bases from V and 6 bases from J, the junction contained 10 bases not matched to a gene. The germline gives CDR1 MGHRA, CDR2 YSYEKL. This CDR3 has 17 residues. The CDR3 protein is CASRPTTGTSGSNEQFF. CDR3 in DNA: TGCGCCAGCAGACCCACTACCGGGACTAGCGGGAGCAATGAGCAGTTCTTC.

The rearrangement links TRBV30 to TRBJ1-6; TRBD1 is a possible D gene (6 bases). Germline CDR1 reads GTSNPN; CDR2 reads SVGIG (reference sequence). CDR3 length equals 13 residues. V lost 0 bases and J lost 10, with 10 bases in between. The CDR3 sequence: CAWSVGGGSPLHF. DNA for the CDR3: TGTGCCTGGAGTGTAGGGGGGGGATCACCCCTCCACTTT.

This clone was picked up one time. This rearrangement joins TRBV23-1 to TRBJ1-2, with 10 bases identical to TRBD1. TRBV23-1 is recorded as an ORF, its role being uncertain. Trimming at V came to 3 bases and at J to 8 bases, leaving 9 bases not matched to a gene. The CDR3 sequence is 15 residues long. The CDR3 region has the DNA TGCGCCAGCAGTCAGCAGGGACAGGGGAGAAGAGGCTACACCTTC. It specifies CASSQQGQGRRGYTF.